The source of this T cell receptor beta chain is a study of blood T cell repertoires in COVID-19. Study at large: Specimens from acute and convalescent COVID-19 originated in the United States, Italy and Spain. Sources were T cells, B-cell-depleted T cells, or PBMCs; the material itself was cDNA or gDNA.

The J segment lost 3 bases and the V segment lost 6 bases, leaving 8 bases of the junction unmatched. CDR3 length equals 16 residues. CDR1 SGHRS and CDR2 YFSETQ come from the germline V gene. In the original workflow: Amplification of reference gene primers was used by the study to estimate nucleated cell counts. Sequenced by immunoSEQ multiplex PCR; TCRdb stores in-frame clones only, minus some. V and J calls and clone size are as listed in that table; D and trimming were resolved from the DNA. The table lists 200,000 to 250,000 clones, 84% of them singletons. J is TRBJ2-2 and V is TRBV5-1; TRBD1 agrees at 10 bases. Sequenced material: peripheral blood. The sequence came from a woman older than 75 with active or convalescent COVID-19. The CDR3, as DNA: TGCGCCAGCACCAGAACGACAGGGGGCTACACCGGGGAGCTGTTTTTT. It specifies CASTRTTGGYTGELFF.